This T cell receptor (beta chain) is drawn from a study of human T cells and chemical hapten exposure. Study background: The study traced per-sample TCR yield variation mainly to small differences in pooled library volumes.

Deletions cut 2 bases from V and 4 bases from J, with 12 bases between. The CDR3 runs 14 residues. Germline CDR1 reads SGHRS; CDR2 reads YFSETQ. As originally analysed: Sampled TCR counts reached a median of 95,638 per sample, with values ranging from roughly 23,224 to 700,000. TCRdb reprocessed the RACE reads with MiXCR, giving one entry per CDR3 protein. The V and J calls and clone size are TCRdb's, not the authors'. Here the sample spans a few hundred thousand distinct CDR3 sequences, about 6.3% being singletons. Time point described: patch test 2, 6 weeks after DPC sensitization. The treatment denotes: therapeutic diphenylcyclopropenone sensitization with weekly scalp DPC. Blood sampling occurred before each patch-test application. The donor pool consisted of alopecia patients aged 18 to 70 years, considered suitable for DPC.

The rearrangement joins TRBV5-1 to TRBJ1-1; D perhaps matches TRBD1 (5 bases). The material was whole blood, obtained in connection with sensitization to the hapten diphenylcyclopropenone (DPC). The source is a woman aged 18-29 years with alopecia areata. Some clones in this sample may be carry-over from other donors' samples. In nucleotides, the CDR3 is TGCGCCAGCAGCTTAGGGGACGGCGGCACTGAAGCTTTCTTT. Translating gives CASSLGDGGTEAFF.